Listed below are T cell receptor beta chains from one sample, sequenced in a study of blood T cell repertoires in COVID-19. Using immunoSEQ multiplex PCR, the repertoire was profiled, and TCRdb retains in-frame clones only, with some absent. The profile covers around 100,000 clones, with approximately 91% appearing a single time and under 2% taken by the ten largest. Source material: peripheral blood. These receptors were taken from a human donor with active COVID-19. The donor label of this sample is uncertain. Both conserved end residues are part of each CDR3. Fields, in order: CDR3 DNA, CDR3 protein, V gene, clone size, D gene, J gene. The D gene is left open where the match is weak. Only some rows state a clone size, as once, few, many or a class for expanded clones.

cdr3_nt: TGCAGCGCGGGAGAGGATCAGCCCCAGCATTTT; cdr3_aa: CSAGEDQPQHF; v_call: TRBV29-1; clone_size: NA; d_call: NA; j_call: TRBJ1-5
cdr3_nt: TGTGCCAGCAGCTTGGGGAGGCAAGAGACCCAGTACTTC; cdr3_aa: CASSLGRQETQYF; v_call: TRBV5-5; clone_size: NA; d_call: NA; j_call: TRBJ2-5
cdr3_nt: TGCGCCAGCAGCCCCGGCGGGGGTTTGAATTCACCCCTCCACTTT; cdr3_aa: CASSPGGGLNSPLHF; v_call: TRBV4-1; clone_size: NA; d_call: NA; j_call: TRBJ1-6
cdr3_nt: TGCAGCGTTACGGGGGCTTTCTTT; cdr3_aa: CSVTGAFF; v_call: TRBV29-1; clone_size: NA; d_call: NA; j_call: TRBJ1-1
cdr3_nt: TGTGCCAGCAGTGCAGAGGGGGCGTCTGGGGCCAACGTCCTGACTTTC; cdr3_aa: CASSAEGASGANVLTF; v_call: TRBV6-4; clone_size: few; d_call: TRBD1; j_call: TRBJ2-6
cdr3_nt: TGTGCCAGCAGCTTCACCTTGGGGGGGGACACAGATACGCAGTATTTT; cdr3_aa: CASSFTLGGDTDTQYF; v_call: TRBV5-4; clone_size: NA; d_call: TRBD2; j_call: TRBJ2-3
cdr3_nt: TGTGCCAGTACCTCGGACAGTTTCACAGATACGCAGTATTTT; cdr3_aa: CASTSDSFTDTQYF; v_call: TRBV19; clone_size: NA; d_call: NA; j_call: TRBJ2-3
cdr3_nt: TGTGCCAGCAGCTTACCCGGGACAGGGAGTTTTGGGGCCAACGTCCTGACTTTC; cdr3_aa: CASSLPGTGSFGANVLTF; v_call: TRBV13; clone_size: NA; d_call: TRBD1; j_call: TRBJ2-6
cdr3_nt: TGTGCCAGCAGCCAAGATCCCCAGGGGGCATATGGCTACACCTTC; cdr3_aa: CASSQDPQGAYGYTF; v_call: TRBV4-2; clone_size: NA; d_call: TRBD1; j_call: TRBJ1-2
cdr3_nt: TGTGCCAGCAGCCCCGGACAGGCCGAGCAGTACTTC; cdr3_aa: CASSPGQAEQYF; v_call: TRBV6-1; clone_size: NA; d_call: TRBD1; j_call: TRBJ2-7
cdr3_nt: TGTGCCAGCAGCGAACCGGGTTACAAGAGCTACACCTTC; cdr3_aa: CASSEPGYKSYTF; v_call: TRBV6-2/TRBV6-3; clone_size: NA; d_call: NA; j_call: TRBJ1-2
cdr3_nt: TGTGCCAGTAGTATAAATCCAGGTCGGGGCTACACCTTC; cdr3_aa: CASSINPGRGYTF; v_call: TRBV19; clone_size: NA; d_call: NA; j_call: TRBJ1-2
cdr3_nt: TGTGCCACCAGCAGTCCGGGACAACTAACCGGCTGGGGGACCGGGGAGCTGTTTTTT; cdr3_aa: CATSSPGQLTGWGTGELFF; v_call: TRBV15; clone_size: NA; d_call: NA; j_call: TRBJ2-2
cdr3_nt: TGCGCCAGCAGCTTAGTAGCGGGGGAGAGCTCCTACAATGAGCAGTTCTTC; cdr3_aa: CASSLVAGESSYNEQFF; v_call: TRBV5-1; clone_size: NA; d_call: TRBD2; j_call: TRBJ2-1
cdr3_nt: TGTGCCAGTACAACTACTAATTCACCCCTCCACTTT; cdr3_aa: CASTTTNSPLHF; v_call: TRBV19; clone_size: NA; d_call: NA; j_call: TRBJ1-6
cdr3_nt: TGTGCCAGCAGTCTACGGGGGGGGCACACAGATACGCAGTATTTT; cdr3_aa: CASSLRGGHTDTQYF; v_call: TRBV28; clone_size: NA; d_call: TRBD2; j_call: TRBJ2-3
cdr3_nt: TGCGCCAGCAGCTTTGGCAGAGGGTACGAGCAGTACTTC; cdr3_aa: CASSFGRGYEQYF; v_call: TRBV5-1; clone_size: NA; d_call: NA; j_call: TRBJ2-7
cdr3_nt: TGTGCCAGCAGATCTGGAGTCTCCTACGAGCAGTACTTC; cdr3_aa: CASRSGVSYEQYF; v_call: TRBV7-2; clone_size: few; d_call: NA; j_call: TRBJ2-7
cdr3_nt: TGTGCCAGCAGCCAATTCGGGACAGGAGTCACCTACGAGCAGTACTTC; cdr3_aa: CASSQFGTGVTYEQYF; v_call: TRBV14; clone_size: NA; d_call: TRBD1; j_call: TRBJ2-7
cdr3_nt: TGTGCCAGCAGTGCCTTAGGACTAGCGGGGGGCACAGATACGCAGTATTTT; cdr3_aa: CASSALGLAGGTDTQYF; v_call: TRBV6-1; clone_size: few; d_call: TRBD2; j_call: TRBJ2-3
cdr3_nt: TGTGCCAGTAGTATAGTCTGGCGGGGGGAGACCCAGTACTTC; cdr3_aa: CASSIVWRGETQYF; v_call: TRBV19; clone_size: NA; d_call: TRBD2; j_call: TRBJ2-5
cdr3_nt: TGTGCCAGCGGGAGGACCACTGAAGCTTTCTTT; cdr3_aa: CASGRTTEAFF; v_call: TRBV5-6; clone_size: NA; d_call: NA; j_call: TRBJ1-1
cdr3_nt: TGTGCCAGCAGCTCCGGGACACTTAACACTGAAGCTTTCTTT; cdr3_aa: CASSSGTLNTEAFF; v_call: TRBV6-2/TRBV6-3; clone_size: NA; d_call: NA; j_call: TRBJ1-1
cdr3_nt: TGTGCCAGCAGCTCAATGAGGCAAGATACGCAGTATTTT; cdr3_aa: CASSSMRQDTQYF; v_call: TRBV7-7; clone_size: few; d_call: NA; j_call: TRBJ2-3
cdr3_nt: TGTGCCAGCAGCCAAGATACAGGGGCCACTGAAGCTTTCTTT; cdr3_aa: CASSQDTGATEAFF; v_call: TRBV3-1/TRBV3-2; clone_size: NA; d_call: TRBD1; j_call: TRBJ1-1
cdr3_nt: TGTGCCAGCAGTGTAGCAGGGGGTCCCGGCTATGGCTACACCTTC; cdr3_aa: CASSVAGGPGYGYTF; v_call: TRBV6-4; clone_size: NA; d_call: TRBD1; j_call: TRBJ1-2
cdr3_nt: TGTGCCAGCAGTGAAATAGCGGGGGGGCCCGGTTCCCAGTACTTC; cdr3_aa: CASSEIAGGPGSQYF; v_call: TRBV2; clone_size: NA; d_call: TRBD2; j_call: TRBJ2-5
cdr3_nt: TGTGCCAGCAGTTTCCTACTAGCGGGGGAGACCCAGTACTTC; cdr3_aa: CASSFLLAGETQYF; v_call: TRBV6-6; clone_size: once; d_call: TRBD2; j_call: TRBJ2-5
cdr3_nt: TGTGCCAGTAGTATAGATCCGGGTATCCAAGAGACCCAGTACTTC; cdr3_aa: CASSIDPGIQETQYF; v_call: TRBV19; clone_size: NA; d_call: NA; j_call: TRBJ2-5
cdr3_nt: TGTGCCAGCAGTTACTCGAGCGGGGGGGCGGCAGATACGCAGTATTTT; cdr3_aa: CASSYSSGGAADTQYF; v_call: TRBV6-6; clone_size: NA; d_call: TRBD2; j_call: TRBJ2-3